This T cell receptor beta chain was observed in a study of T-cell memory formation after mild COVID-19. Study outcomes and limitations: Researchers report contracting CD4+ clones mostly in CM and EM, with CD8+ clones in EMRA.

TCRdb re-called the 5' RACE reads with MiXCR, one entry per CDR3 protein. The top ten hold around a fifth of the sample, which has about 360,000 distinct CDR3 sequences, approximately 14% seen once. As regards this clonotype: What it binds is not known.

The origin of this receptor is a man in his late teens or twenties who had mild COVID-19 (a few samples of this study predate the infection). Cell type and time point are not known. The sample consisted of PBMCs or a T cell subset sorted from them (not recorded which).

The CDR3 bases are TGTGCCAGCAGCTCCCGTCCCGAGCCACAAGAGACCCAGTACTTC. Translation: CASSSRPEPQETQYF. The gene calls are TRBV7-9 and TRBJ2-5, with D unresolved. From germline, CDR1 is SEHNR and CDR2 FQNEAQ (reference sequence). The V end was cut by 4 bases, the J end by 2 bases, with 14 bases between. CDR3 length equals 15 residues.